Listed below are T cell receptor beta chains from one sample, sequenced in a study of T cells in pancreatic ductal adenocarcinoma. Here immunoSEQ multiplex PCR was the method, and the copy in TCRdb shows in-frame clones only, minus some. The table shows tens of thousands of clones, with approximately 90% occurring only once. Sample: PBMCs. The receptors derive from a human donor with pancreatic ductal adenocarcinoma. The CDR3 runs from the conserved cysteine through the conserved F or W. D genes are given only for firm matches. The listing skips clone size in some rows; elsewhere it reads once, few, many or a size class.

J gene	D gene	V gene	clone size	CDR3 DNA	CDR3 protein
TRBJ2-1	TRBD2	TRBV2	-	TGTGCCAGCAGTGACTCGACTAGCGGGAGCAATGAGCAGTTCTTC	CASSDSTSGSNEQFF
TRBJ2-3	TRBD2	TRBV18	once	TGTGCCAGCTCACCGGGGACTAGCCAAGCACGGGATACGCAGTATTTT	CASSPGTSQARDTQYF
TRBJ1-3	-	TRBV6-5	-	TGTGCCAGCAGTTACTCGGGTTCTGGAAACACCATATATTTT	CASSYSGSGNTIYF
TRBJ2-5	-	TRBV19	-	TGTGCCAGTAGTTCAACCCGCGGCCCGGGACCACCTCAAGAGACCCAGTACTTC	CASSSTRGPGPPQETQYF
TRBJ2-1	-	TRBV28	-	TGTGCCAGCAGTTATCCTCTGTCCAATGAGCAGTTCTTC	CASSYPLSNEQFF
TRBJ1-5	-	TRBV11-2	-	TGTGCCAGCAGCCCAGAACGAGGAGGATATCGCAATCAGCCCCAGCATTTT	CASSPERGGYRNQPQHF
TRBJ2-3	TRBD2	TRBV7-9	-	TGTGCCAGCAGCCCTGGACTAGCGGGAGGGCCGGTAGATACGCAGTATTTT	CASSPGLAGGPVDTQYF
TRBJ2-5	TRBD1	TRBV4-1	-	TGCGCCAGCAGCCTGATCGGACAGGCAGGCGAGACCCAGTACTTC	CASSLIGQAGETQYF
TRBJ2-2	-	TRBV18	once	TGTGCCAGCTCACCACAGCAGGCAGGGGCGATCGGGGAGCTGTTTTTT	CASSPQQAGAIGELFF
TRBJ2-7	TRBD2	TRBV25-1	-	TGTGCCAGCAGTGAAACTAGCGGGTACTCCTACGAGCAGTACTTC	CASSETSGYSYEQYF
TRBJ1-2	-	TRBV7-2	-	TGTGCCAGCAGCCGCGAAGGTGACCTCGCAGGTACCTTC	CASSREGDLAGTF
TRBJ2-5	TRBD2	TRBV11-1	-	TGTGCCAGCAGCTTAACCGGACTAGACCAAGAGACCCAGTACTTC	CASSLTGLDQETQYF
TRBJ1-1	-	TRBV11-3	-	TGTGCCAGCAGCTTAGTGGCACCTCCGAACACTGAAGCTTTCTTT	CASSLVAPPNTEAFF
TRBJ2-7	TRBD1	TRBV29-1	-	TGCAGCGGGGGGTTCGGGACAGGGTACTACGAGCAGTACTTC	CSGGFGTGYYEQYF
TRBJ2-2	TRBD2	TRBV10-3	-	TGTGCCATCAGTGGGCCTAGCGGGAGGTTCTCCGGGGAGCTGTTTTTT	CAISGPSGRFSGELFF
TRBJ2-2	-	TRBV7-8	-	TGTGCCAGCAGCCCCACCGAGCGGCACACCGGGGAGCTGTTTTTT	CASSPTERHTGELFF
TRBJ2-1	TRBD2	TRBV19	-	TGTGCCAGTAGTACTACTAGCGGGAGGTTTCTTGAGCAGTTCTTC	CASSTTSGRFLEQFF
TRBJ2-7	-	TRBV29-1	-	TGCAGCGCACGGGGGGACAGTTACGAGCAGTACTTC	CSARGDSYEQYF
TRBJ1-6	-	TRBV7-2	-	TGTGCCAGCAGCTTAGGATCCCCTAATTCACCCCTCCACTTT	CASSLGSPNSPLHF
TRBJ2-2	TRBD2	TRBV5-6	-	TGTGCCAGCAGCTTAAGCGGGGCAAACACCGGGGAGCTGTTTTTT	CASSLSGANTGELFF
TRBJ1-1	-	TRBV4-2	-	TGTGCCAGCAGCCCTAACGCGGTTTCAGGGACGGGCACTGAAGCTTTCTTT	CASSPNAVSGTGTEAFF
TRBJ2-7	TRBD2	TRBV30	-	TGTGCCTGGATCCCAGCGGGAGTTACCTACGAGCAGTACTTC	CAWIPAGVTYEQYF
TRBJ2-7	-	TRBV7-8	-	TGTGCCAGCAGCTCGCGGGACATCGGTCCCCACGAGCAGTACTTC	CASSSRDIGPHEQYF
TRBJ2-7	-	TRBV11-3	-	TGTGCCAGCAGCTTAGATTCCCGGGGCGAGCAGTACTTC	CASSLDSRGEQYF
TRBJ2-1	TRBD1	TRBV11-3	-	TGTGCCAGCAGCCCAGGGGGTTACGCAAACTCCTACAATGAGCAGTTCTTC	CASSPGGYANSYNEQFF
TRBJ2-7	TRBD1	TRBV19	-	TGTGCCAGTAGTACGCCGGGACAGGGTATCGACGAGCAGTACTTC	CASSTPGQGIDEQYF
TRBJ1-2	TRBD1	TRBV19	-	TGTGCCAGTAGTTCCCCGGGACAGGTCTATGGCTACACCTTC	CASSSPGQVYGYTF
TRBJ2-1	TRBD1	TRBV5-1	once	TGCGCCAGCAGTCCAAGAACCACAGGGGGCGGTGAGCAGTTCTTC	CASSPRTTGGGEQFF
TRBJ2-3	-	TRBV29-1	-	TGCAGCGTTGCGGGAAGCACAGATACGCAGTATTTT	CSVAGSTDTQYF
TRBJ2-5	TRBD2	TRBV19	-	TGTGCCAGTAGTCCCGGACTAGTGCGGCAAGAGACCCAGTACTTC	CASSPGLVRQETQYF
TRBJ2-1	-	TRBV7-3	-	TGTGCCAGCAGCCTACCCGGGCCCCTCGGGAATGAGCAGTTCTTC	CASSLPGPLGNEQFF
TRBJ1-2	-	TRBV19	-	TGTGCCAGTAGTATTCCAGGGGAGTTTAACTATGGCTACACCTTC	CASSIPGEFNYGYTF
TRBJ1-3	-	TRBV13	-	TGTGCCAGCAGCTTGGGATCGGTAATTCGGTTGTCTGGAAACACCATATATTTT	CASSLGSVIRLSGNTIYF
TRBJ2-1	-	TRBV23-1	-	TGCGCCAGCAGTCAGGCAGTCGGACAGTCCAATGAGCAGTTCTTC	CASSQAVGQSNEQFF
TRBJ1-2	TRBD1	TRBV18	-	TGTGCCAGCTCACCCGACAGGGGATATGGCTACACCTTC	CASSPDRGYGYTF
TRBJ2-6	-	TRBV11-3	once	TGTGCCAGCAGCTTAGAGCAGGGCGGCGTCCTGACTTTC	CASSLEQGGVLTF